The 18 T cell receptor beta chains below were found in one sample sequenced in a study of graft-versus-host responses after intestinal transplantation (dated by TCRdb to 2020 to 2023). The library was made by the immunoSEQ multiplex PCR assay. Here the immuneACCESS table is served through TCRdb, limited to in-frame sequences with V and J called. Missing clones are a known gap in these copies; in checked studies unresolved V genes cover under half, and the rest lacks a known reason. Present in this sample are about 88,000 clones, about 95% of which were seen just once. Clones ranked in the top ten supply over 0.15% of the sample. These receptors have no identified antigens. What this sample's time point label stands for: cells obtained before transplantation from donor or recipient. Here the sequenced sample was unstimulated CD4+ T cells sorted from spleen or lymph node cells, taken before transplant. These receptors were taken from a human donor who was the organ donor for an intestinal transplant.

The genes are TRBV19 and TRBJ1-1; possible D gene TRBD1, 5 bases. CDR1 is LNHDA, CDR2 SQIVND, per germline (reference sequence). There are 15 residues in the CDR3. V was cut by 5 bases and J by 0 bases, with 13 bases left in between. CDR3 nucleotide sequence: TGTGCCAGTAGTTGGGCGGCAGGGATGAACACTGAAGCTTTCTTT. Translating gives CASSWAAGMNTEAFF. Full variable domain (outside the CDR3, taken from reference TRBV19 and TRBJ1-1): DGGITQSPKYLFRKEGQNVTLSCEQNLNHDAMYWYRQDPGQGLRLIYYSQIVNDFQKGDIAEGYSVSREKKESFPLTVTSAQKNPTAFYLCASSWAAGMNTEAFFGQGTRLTVV.

This clone is a singleton in its sample. V gene TRBV28 combines with J gene TRBJ2-2; 9 bases map to TRBD2. V was clipped by 5 bases and J by 6 bases; unmatched bases: 7. CDR1 MDHEN and CDR2 SYDVKM come from the germline V gene. The CDR3 is made up of 15 amino acids. CDR3 amino acids: CASSTAGGQAGELFF. CDR3 DNA: TGTGCCAGCAGTACCGCGGGGGGGCAGGCCGGGGAGCTGTTTTTT.

The rearrangement uses TRBV4-3 and TRBJ1-2; D gene uncertain. V was trimmed by 5 bases and J by 4 bases, leaving 14 bases between them. This CDR3 spans 14 amino acids. Germline V lookup: CDR1 LGHNA, CDR2 YSLEER. CDR3 amino acids: CASSAGLDGYGYTF. Here the CDR3 DNA reads TGCGCCAGCAGCGCGGGATTAGACGGCTATGGCTACACCTTC.

This sequence joins TRBV14 and TRBJ1-1; TRBD1 is a possible D gene (5 bases). Trimming removed 4 bases at V and 1 base at J, with 10 bases between. The CDR3 covers 14 residues. Germline assignment: CDR1 SGHDN and CDR2 FVKESK. The CDR3 region has the DNA TGTGCCAGCAGCCGCTTGGACAAGAACACTGAAGCTTTCTTT. This codes for CASSRLDKNTEAFF.

V gene TRBV18 combines with J gene TRBJ2-7; D may be TRBD1 or TRBD2 (6 bases each). The V end lost 2 bases, the J end lost 1 base, and 15 bases lay between the germline ends. This CDR3 has 16 residues. Germline loops: CDR1 KGHSH, CDR2 LQKENI. CDR3 in amino acids: CASSPFPGGPSYEQYF. CDR3 nucleotides: TGTGCCAGCTCACCATTCCCCGGGGGCCCATCCTACGAGCAGTACTTC.

The genes are TRBV7-6 and TRBJ2-3; D is ambiguous. V lost 4 bases, J lost 0 bases, and 2 bases lay in between. The CDR3 consists of 12 residues. Germline CDR1 reads SGHVS; CDR2 reads FNYEAQ. CDR3 coding DNA: TGTGCCAGCAGCTCGAGCACAGATACGCAGTATTTT. Amino acids: CASSSSTDTQYF. Complete variable domain (other parts from reference TRBV7-6 and TRBJ2-3): GAGVSQSPRYKVTKRGQDVALRCDPISGHVSLYWYRQALGQGPEFLTYFNYEAQQDKSGLPNDRFSAERPEGSISTLTIQRTEQRDSAMYRCASSSSTDTQYFGPGTRLTVL.

This sequence joins TRBV7-9 and TRBJ1-1; 8 bases are shared with TRBD1. The CDR3 covers 14 residues. The J segment lost 7 bases and the V segment lost 5 bases, leaving 9 bases of the junction unmatched. Germline-derived CDR1 and CDR2 are SEHNR and FQNEAQ (reference sequence). The chain's CDR3 is CASSASGGAGEAFF. CDR3 in DNA: TGTGCCAGCAGCGCTTCAGGGGGCGCGGGTGAAGCTTTCTTT.

The chain combines TRBV23-1 with TRBJ1-2, with D perhaps matching TRBD1 (6 bases). TRBV23-1 is an ORF, and what it does is uncertain. V lost 7 bases to trimming and J lost 4 bases, with 19 bases between them. There are 15 residues in the CDR3. The CDR3 nucleotides are TGCGCCAGCATCCCTAGGGGGTTCTTCGCCTATGGCTACACCTTC. It is translated as CASIPRGFFAYGYTF.

The genes are TRBV2 and TRBJ2-5; TRBD1 aligns across 7 bases. The CDR3 is 14 amino acids. V shed 6 bases and J 4 bases; nucleotides not matched to a gene: 8. Per germline, CDR1 SNHLY and CDR2 FYNNEI. CDR3 protein: CASRGQSRVETQYF. In DNA form, the CDR3 reads TGTGCCAGCAGGGGACAGTCTCGGGTAGAGACCCAGTACTTC.

The CDR3 region is CASSTLAGINNEQFF. The CDR3 DNA is TGTGCCAGCAGCACCCTAGCGGGGATTAACAATGAGCAGTTCTTC. J is TRBJ2-1 and V is TRBV7-6; 9 nucleotides agree with TRBD2. There are 15 residues in the CDR3. Per germline, CDR1 SGHVS and CDR2 FNYEAQ. Trimming at V came to 5 bases and at J to 5 bases, leaving 7 bases not matched to a gene.

The chain carries TRBV28 and TRBJ1-5; weak D call: TRBD1 (6 bases). CDR3 length: 14 residues. Germline V gives CDR1 MDHEN, CDR2 SYDVKM. V lost 7 bases, J lost 3 bases, and 13 bases lay in between. CDR3 region: CASTSGTPNQPQHF. In DNA, the CDR3 is TGTGCCAGCACATCCGGGACACCCAATCAGCCCCAGCATTTT.

V usage is TRBV19 and J usage is TRBJ1-1, with 8 bases fitting TRBD1. CDR1 and CDR2 from the germline V gene are LNHDA and SQIVND (reference sequence). This CDR3 comprises 16 residues. V lost 1 base to trimming and J lost 5 bases; unmatched junction nucleotides: 9. CDR3 region: CASSIGYRGAVTEAFF. The CDR3 nucleotides read TGTGCCAGTAGTATAGGGTACAGGGGGGCTGTGACTGAAGCTTTCTTT. Using reference TRBV19 and TRBJ1-1 for the parts outside the CDR3, the full variable domain is DGGITQSPKYLFRKEGQNVTLSCEQNLNHDAMYWYRQDPGQGLRLIYYSQIVNDFQKGDIAEGYSVSREKKESFPLTVTSAQKNPTAFYLCASSIGYRGAVTEAFFGQGTRLTVV.

The chain carries TRBV27 and TRBJ2-1, with 7 positions matching TRBD1. V shed 5 bases and J 4 bases; nucleotides not matched to a gene: 2. CDR3 length equals 13 residues. Germline assignment: CDR1 MNHEY and CDR2 SMNVEV (reference sequence). The CDR3 region has the DNA TGTGCCAGCAGTGGACAGGTATACAATGAGCAGTTCTTC. Translating it yields CASSGQVYNEQFF.

V gene TRBV2 combines with J gene TRBJ1-3; maybe TRBD1 (5 bases). This CDR3 has 15 residues. Trimming shortened V by 4 bases and J by 0 bases, and 10 bases separated the two germline ends. Germline V gene lookup returns CDR1 SNHLY and CDR2 FYNNEI. The DNA for the CDR3 is TGTGCCAGCAGTGCCCAGGGTTTCTCTGGAAACACCATATATTTT. It translates to CASSAQGFSGNTIYF.

The chain is built from TRBV14 and TRBJ2-7, with 9 bases lining up with TRBD2. The CDR3 sequence is 15 residues long. The V segment lost 3 bases and the J segment 0 bases; nucleotides outside the gene matches: 3. The V gene's germline CDR1 is SGHDN and CDR2 FVKESK. Here the CDR3 DNA reads TGTGCCAGCAGCCACCTGCGGGGGGGCTCCTACGAGCAGTACTTC. Translated: CASSHLRGGSYEQYF.

V usage is TRBV7-2 and J usage is TRBJ2-2; TRBD1 aligns across 9 bases. The germline gives CDR1 SGHTA, CDR2 FQGNSA. J gave up 1 base and V 5 bases, and 5 bases lay outside the gene matches. CDR3 size: 16 residues. The CDR3: CASSRTGVMNTGELFF. CDR3 nucleotides: TGTGCCAGCAGCCGGACAGGGGTCATGAACACCGGGGAGCTGTTTTTT. Full variable domain (outside the CDR3, taken from reference TRBV7-2 and TRBJ2-2): GAGVSQSPSNKVTEKGKDVELRCDPISGHTALYWYRQSLGQGLEFLIYFQGNSAPDKSGLPSDRFSAERTGGSVSTLTIQRTQQEDSAVYLCASSRTGVMNTGELFFGEGSRLTVL.

J is TRBJ2-7 and V is TRBV5-1; D possibly corresponds to TRBD2 (5 bases). V was shortened by 5 bases and J by 6 bases, with 18 bases between the two germline ends. Looked up from germline, CDR1 is SGHRS and CDR2 is YFSETQ. This CDR3 is 14 amino acids long. The CDR3 here is CASSYGREYGEQYF. The CDR3 DNA sequence: TGCGCCAGCAGTTATGGACGGGAATATGGCGAGCAGTACTTC. Complete variable domain (other parts from reference TRBV5-1 and TRBJ2-7): KAGVTQTPRYLIKTRGQQVTLSCSPISGHRSVSWYQQTPGQGLQFLFEYFSETQRNKGNFPGRFSGRQFSNSRSEMNVSTLELGDSALYLCASSYGREYGEQYFGPGTRLTVT.

The V and J genes are TRBV7-6 and TRBJ1-1, with D possibly matching TRBD1 (5 bases). CDR3 length equals 16 residues. V was cut by 2 bases and J by 2 bases, with 15 bases left in between. CDR1 is SGHVS, CDR2 FNYEAQ, per germline. The CDR3: CASSLRGLKNNTEAFF. The CDR3 bases are TGTGCCAGCAGCTTAAGGGGCCTGAAGAACAACACTGAAGCTTTCTTT.